The T cell receptor (beta chain) described here comes from a study of control samples from healthy donors and cancer patients. Data came from immunoSEQ multiplex PCR; TCRdb stores just in-frame clones and leaves some out. The sample has about 120,000 clones; around 90% are singletons. This clone was seen once. This CDR3 is 14 amino acids long. Germline CDR1 MNHNY, CDR2 SVGAGI (reference sequence). Between the trimmed V and J ends, which lost 5 bases and 3 bases, there was a span of 14 bases. The chain uses TRBV6-6 and TRBJ2-7; either TRBD1 or TRBD2 may fit D (5 bases each). The TCR sequence derives from a man in his fifties or sixties in good health. What was sequenced was blood. Here the CDR3 DNA reads TGTGCCAGCAGTCCCCGGGACCTCTACTACGAGCAGTACTTC. Translating it yields CASSPRDLYYEQYF.